The 17 T cell receptor beta chains listed next were all sequenced from one sample in a study of blood T cell repertoires in COVID-19 (TCRdb year 2020). The library came from the immunoSEQ multiplex PCR assay. TCRdb took over this immuneACCESS table, retaining in-frame rearrangements with V and J assigned. Such tables are incomplete; in checked studies, under half of the missing clones stem from an unresolved V gene, and the remainder is unexplained. A total of about 67,000 clones appear in this sample, about nine tenths of them only once. Clones ranked in the top ten supply approximately 5.4% of the sample. Sequencing input: peripheral blood. The receptors come from a man over 45 with active COVID-19.

The gene calls are TRBV7-8 and TRBJ2-3; maybe TRBD2 (6 bases). Germline V CDR1 and CDR2: SGHVS, FQNEAQ. Trimming shortened V by 3 bases and J by 0 bases, and 10 bases separated the two germline ends. The CDR3 consists of 15 residues. The chain's CDR3 is CASSFSGTSTDTQYF. The CDR3 DNA reads TGTGCCAGCAGCTTCTCGGGGACTAGCACAGATACGCAGTATTTT.

V usage is TRBV28 and J usage is TRBJ1-1, with unresolved D. The CDR3 runs 13 residues. Germline V gives CDR1 MDHEN, CDR2 SYDVKM. Trimming cost V 4 bases and J 8 bases, with 14 bases left between them. The CDR3 bases are TGTGCCAGCAGTTCTTCTCCGGGAGTAGAAGCTTTCTTT. Protein sequence: CASSSSPGVEAFF.

The chain couples TRBV5-1 to TRBJ2-3; perhaps TRBD1 as D (5 bases). The CDR3 loop spans 15 amino acids. V was clipped by 4 bases and J by 1 base, with 13 bases between them. Germline-derived CDR1 and CDR2 are SGHRS and YFSETQ. CDR3 amino acids: CASSLGPRGTDTQYF. The CDR3 DNA reads as TGCGCCAGCAGCCTGGGTCCCAGGGGCACAGATACGCAGTATTTT.

This clone is a singleton in its sample. V usage is TRBV4-3 and J usage is TRBJ1-2; TRBD1 aligns across 8 bases. V trimming: 2 bases; J trimming: 4 bases; junction bases outside the gene matches: 3. CDR1 and CDR2 from the germline V gene are LGHNA and YSLEER. The CDR3 runs 14 residues. The chain's CDR3 is CASSQRTGIYGYTF. The CDR3, as DNA: TGCGCCAGCAGCCAACGGACAGGGATCTATGGCTACACCTTC.

This chain uses TRBV15 with TRBJ2-1; possibly TRBD2 for D (5 bases). Germline CDR1 is LNHNV and CDR2 is YYDKDF (reference sequence). V gave up 2 bases and J gave up 6 bases, with 11 bases separating them. The CDR3 is 14 amino acids. CDR3 DNA sequence: TGTGCCACCAGCAGACTAGCCCCACCCAATGAGCAGTTCTTC. Amino acids: CATSRLAPPNEQFF.

V and J are TRBV11-2 and TRBJ2-6, with D possibly TRBD1 on 5 matching bases. The CDR3 is 19 amino acids. V was trimmed by 8 bases and J by 0 bases, leaving 23 bases between them. Per germline, CDR1 SGHAT and CDR2 FQNNGV. CDR3 loop: CASVLSRTTPRSGANVLTF. Written as DNA, the CDR3 is TGTGCCAGCGTCCTCTCTAGGACAACGCCACGCTCTGGGGCCAACGTCCTGACTTTC.

This CDR3 reads CASSGGLNTEAFF. DNA of the CDR3: TGTGCCAGCAGTGGCGGTTTGAACACTGAAGCTTTCTTT. V usage is TRBV7-9 and J usage is TRBJ1-1; D gene uncertain. CDR3 size: 13 residues. The germline CDR1 and CDR2 sequences are SEHNR and FQNEAQ (reference sequence). The ends were cut back, 6 bases at V and 0 bases at J, with 8 bases in the middle.

The chain couples TRBV19 to TRBJ2-1, with TRBD2 identical over 9 bases. Germline V CDR1 and CDR2: LNHDA, SQIVND (reference sequence). The CDR3 is 13 residues long. V shed 3 bases and J 10 bases; nucleotides not matched to a gene: 4. The DNA for the CDR3 is TGTGCCAGTAGTATGGGACTAGCTAACGAGCAGTTCTTC. As protein: CASSMGLANEQFF.

This chain joins TRBV7-6 and TRBJ2-1, with D possibly TRBD1 on 6 matching bases. V was trimmed by 5 bases and J by 2 bases, leaving 13 bases between them. Looked up from germline, CDR1 is SGHVS and CDR2 is FNYEAQ. CDR3 length: 15 amino acids. This CDR3 reads CASSAGTPTYNEQFF. CDR3 nucleotides: TGTGCCAGCAGCGCCGGGACACCGACCTACAATGAGCAGTTCTTC.

The genes are TRBV7-2 and TRBJ2-6; D remains ambiguous. Germline V CDR1 and CDR2: SGHTA, FQGNSA. The V end was cut by 8 bases, the J end by 0 bases, with 8 bases between. The CDR3 has 14 amino acids. The chain's CDR3 is CASGKYSGANVLTF. In DNA, the CDR3 is TGTGCCAGCGGCAAGTACTCTGGGGCCAACGTCCTGACTTTC.

V is TRBV5-1 and J is TRBJ2-7; perhaps TRBD2 as D (6 bases). The CDR3 runs 16 residues. With 0 bases removed from V and 3 bases from J, the gap between germline ends came to 16 bases. Germline CDR1 SGHRS, CDR2 YFSETQ. CDR3 loop: CASSLGGSGPFYEQYF. The CDR3 DNA follows: TGCGCCAGCAGCTTGGGGGGTAGCGGTCCCTTCTACGAGCAGTACTTC.

The chain links TRBV6-5 to TRBJ2-1; no firm D call. The ends were cut back, 6 bases at V and 3 bases at J, with 3 bases in the middle. Germline CDR1 MNHEY, CDR2 SVGAGI. The CDR3 sequence is 11 residues long. The CDR3 spells CASSRYNEQFF. CDR3 bases: TGTGCCAGCAGCCGCTACAATGAGCAGTTCTTC.

The chain links TRBV7-8 to TRBJ2-1; D call uncertain. The CDR3 runs to 12 residues. V lost 4 bases to trimming and J lost 7 bases, with 8 bases between them. The germline V gene has CDR1 SGHVS and CDR2 FQNEAQ. In DNA form, the CDR3 reads TGTGCCAGCAGCTCGTATATTAATGAGCAGTTCTTC. Protein product: CASSSYINEQFF.

This clone was recorded only once. The chain links TRBV5-1 to TRBJ2-2; possibly TRBD2 for D (6 bases). The CDR3 spans 14 residues. V was shortened by 5 bases and J by 7 bases, with 15 bases between the two germline ends. Germline CDR1 reads SGHRS; CDR2 reads YFSETQ. The CDR3 DNA is TGCGCCAGCAGAGAGGCCCCCGGGAGCGGGGAGCTGTTTTTT. This codes for CASREAPGSGELFF.

Written as DNA, the CDR3 is TGCAGCGTCGACGGGGACAGGGTTAAGAACTATGGCTACACCTTC. It translates to CSVDGDRVKNYGYTF. This chain joins TRBV29-1 and TRBJ1-2; 9 positions match TRBD1. V was clipped by 6 bases and J by 2 bases; unmatched bases: 10. CDR3 size: 15 residues. Germline CDR1 is SQVTM and CDR2 is ANQGSEA.

This chain links TRBV24-1 with TRBJ2-3; TRBD2 aligns across 9 bases. V lost 3 bases to trimming and J lost 0 bases; unmatched junction nucleotides: 6. The CDR3 contains 17 residues. In germline, CDR1 is KGHDR, CDR2 SFDVKD. CDR3 sequence reads: CATSDRTSAYSTDTQYF. Here the CDR3 DNA reads TGTGCCACCAGTGATCGGACTAGCGCGTATAGCACAGATACGCAGTATTTT.

The chain combines TRBV27 with TRBJ2-4; TRBD1 agrees at 10 bases. Germline V CDR1 and CDR2: MNHEY, SMNVEV (reference sequence). The CDR3 loop spans 15 amino acids. Trimming cost V 5 bases and J 4 bases; bases outside gene matches: 5. CDR3 region: CASSRDRGAKNIQYF. CDR3 bases: TGTGCCAGCAGTAGGGACAGGGGAGCAAAAAACATTCAGTACTTC.